This T cell receptor (beta chain) was recovered during a study of CD8+CD57+ T cells in acquired aplastic anemia. On this clonotype: In this CDR3 the conserved last residue, phenylalanine or tryptophan, is missing, so a read error is likely. The DNA is left out, because the CDR3 cannot be placed on it with certainty; the CDR3 is given as TCRdb lists it.

The CDR3 is 13 amino acids in total, end residues counted. Germline V gives CDR1 SGHVS, CDR2 FQNEAQ. Selection for sequencing was limited to patients who had shown CD8+CD57+ cell expansion by flow cytometry. Genomic DNA, serving as template, underwent TCR beta VDJ and CDR3 profiling. TCRdb re-called the reads with MiXCR, one entry per CDR3 protein. The sample gives roughly 250,000 distinct CDR3 sequences, roughly 82% of which show up once; 35% to 50% is in the top ten. Input material: sorted CD4+, CD8+, or CD8+CD57+ T cells (not recorded which) from PBMCs. The J gene is TRBJ2-1, the V gene TRBV7-8; the table calls TRBD1, which could not be checked here. This clonotype was obtained from a human donor with aplastic anemia. The CDR3 loop reads CASSYDPDETEFS.